The 2 T cell receptor beta chains below were found in one sample sequenced in a study of T cell responses to AZD1222 COVID-19 vaccine. Profiled with immunoSEQ multiplex PCR; TCRdb holds only in-frame clones, not every one. This sample has over 110,000 clones, with roughly 90% found just once. The input for sequencing was peripheral blood, taken 28 days after the second AZD1222 dose. The receptors come from an adult who received the AZD1222 COVID-19 vaccine.

The chain couples TRBV12-2 to TRBJ2-7; the DNA was not used to check the table's D call, TRBD2. TRBV12-2 is reported as a pseudogene. The CDR3 length is 16 residues. The CDR3, as DNA: TGTGCAACCCTCCCGGGTAGAAGAAATTTCTCCTACGAGCAGTACGTC. Its protein is CATLPGRRNFSYEQYV.

The chain has TRBV9 and TRBJ1-3; possible D gene TRBD1, 5 bases. Per germline, CDR1 SGDLS and CDR2 YYNGEE. Trimming took 4 bases from V and 0 from J, leaving 11 bases between them. This CDR3 contains 15 residues. The chain's CDR3 is CASSPGGVSGNTIYF. DNA for the CDR3: TGTGCCAGCAGCCCGGGGGGAGTCTCTGGAAACACCATATATTTT. Complete variable domain (other parts from reference TRBV9 and TRBJ1-3): DSGVTQTPKHLITATGQRVTLRCSPRSGDLSVYWYQQSLDQGLQFLIQYYNGEERAKGNILERFSAQQFPDLHSELNLSSLELGDSALYFCASSPGGVSGNTIYFGEGSWLTVV.